This T cell receptor (beta chain) was recovered during a study of blood T cell repertoires in COVID-19. Study overall: PBMCs, B-cell-depleted T cells, or T cells were the source of the cDNA or gDNA that made up the material.

The table came from immunoSEQ multiplex PCR; TCRdb's copy has only in-frame clones and leaves some out. The sample contains over 200,000 clones, around 84% of which appear only once. Donors in Cohort 3 counted as recovered after two negative PCRs, clearance, or symptom resolution. This CDR3 spans 15 amino acids. The J segment lost 3 bases and the V segment lost 1 base, leaving 4 bases of the junction unmatched. Germline CDR1 LGHNA, CDR2 YNFKEQ. The sample was PBMCs or T cells enriched from blood (not recorded which). The chain recombines TRBV4-2 with TRBJ2-7; 9 positions match TRBD2. The sequence was obtained from a man aged 18 to 29 who had recovered from COVID-19. Here the CDR3 DNA reads TGTGCCAGCAGCCAAGCCCGGACTAGCGACTACGAGCAGTACTTC. Translated, it gives CASSQARTSDYEQYF.